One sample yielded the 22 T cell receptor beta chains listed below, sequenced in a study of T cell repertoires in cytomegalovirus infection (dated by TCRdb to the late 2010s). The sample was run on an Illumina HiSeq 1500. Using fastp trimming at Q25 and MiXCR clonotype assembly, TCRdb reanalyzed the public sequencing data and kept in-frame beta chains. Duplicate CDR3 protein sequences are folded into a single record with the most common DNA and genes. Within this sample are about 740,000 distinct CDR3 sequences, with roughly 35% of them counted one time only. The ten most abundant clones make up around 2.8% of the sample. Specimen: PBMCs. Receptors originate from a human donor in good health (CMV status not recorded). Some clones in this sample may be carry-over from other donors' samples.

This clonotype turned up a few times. This chain's CDR3 is CASSLGLAVNTGELFF. The CDR3 DNA reads as TGTGCCAGCAGCTTAGGGCTAGCGGTGAACACCGGGGAGCTGTTTTTT. The rearrangement uses TRBV7-9 and TRBJ2-2, with TRBD2 identical over 7 bases. In germline, CDR1 is SEHNR, CDR2 FQNEAQ (reference sequence). The V gene end was trimmed by 1 base and the J gene end by 1 base; junction bases not matched to a gene: 3. The CDR3 covers 16 residues.

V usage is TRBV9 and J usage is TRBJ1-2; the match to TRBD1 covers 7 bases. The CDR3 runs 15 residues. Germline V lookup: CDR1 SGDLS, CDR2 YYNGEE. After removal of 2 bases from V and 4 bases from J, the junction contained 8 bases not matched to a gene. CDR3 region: CASSVAGTDGYGYTF. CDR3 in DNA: TGTGCCAGCAGCGTTGCCGGGACAGATGGCTATGGCTACACCTTC.

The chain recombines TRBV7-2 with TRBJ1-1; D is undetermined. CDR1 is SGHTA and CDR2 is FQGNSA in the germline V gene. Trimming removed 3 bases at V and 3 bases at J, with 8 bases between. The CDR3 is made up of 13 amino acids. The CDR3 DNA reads TGTGCCAGCAGCTTTCTGACTGACACTGAAGCTTTCTTT. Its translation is CASSFLTDTEAFF.

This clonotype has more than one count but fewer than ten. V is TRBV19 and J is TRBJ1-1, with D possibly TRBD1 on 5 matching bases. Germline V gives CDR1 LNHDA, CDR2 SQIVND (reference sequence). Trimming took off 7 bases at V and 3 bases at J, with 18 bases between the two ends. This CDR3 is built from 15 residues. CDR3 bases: TGTGCCAGTACCACAAGACAGAGTATCTACACTGAAGCTTTCTTT. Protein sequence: CASTTRQSIYTEAFF.

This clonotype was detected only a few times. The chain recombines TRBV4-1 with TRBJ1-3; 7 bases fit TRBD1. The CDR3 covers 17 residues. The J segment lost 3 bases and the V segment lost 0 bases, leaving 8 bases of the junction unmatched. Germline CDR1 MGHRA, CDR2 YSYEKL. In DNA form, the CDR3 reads TGCGCCAGCAGCCAAGACCCCGGGAGGGGGCTTGGAAACACCATATATTTT. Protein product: CASSQDPGRGLGNTIYF.

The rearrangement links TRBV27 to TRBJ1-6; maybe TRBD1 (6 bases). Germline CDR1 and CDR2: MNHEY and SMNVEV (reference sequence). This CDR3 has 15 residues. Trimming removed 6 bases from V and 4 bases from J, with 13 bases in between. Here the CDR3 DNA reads TGTGCCAGCAGCCCTGGACAGCCTTATAATTCACCCCTCCACTTT. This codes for CASSPGQPYNSPLHF.

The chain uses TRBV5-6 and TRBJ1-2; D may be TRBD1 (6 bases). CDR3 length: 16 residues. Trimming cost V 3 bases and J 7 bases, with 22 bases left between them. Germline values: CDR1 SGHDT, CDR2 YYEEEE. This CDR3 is CASSWFTTTGHAGYTF. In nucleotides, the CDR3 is TGTGCCAGCAGCTGGTTCACTACAACAGGGCATGCTGGCTACACCTTC.

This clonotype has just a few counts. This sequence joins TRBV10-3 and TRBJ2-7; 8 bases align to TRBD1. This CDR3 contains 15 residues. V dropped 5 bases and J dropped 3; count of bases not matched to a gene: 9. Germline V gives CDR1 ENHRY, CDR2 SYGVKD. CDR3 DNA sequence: TGTGCCATCAGTACAGGGGGAGGAACCGGCTACGAGCAGTACTTC. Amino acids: CAISTGGGTGYEQYF.

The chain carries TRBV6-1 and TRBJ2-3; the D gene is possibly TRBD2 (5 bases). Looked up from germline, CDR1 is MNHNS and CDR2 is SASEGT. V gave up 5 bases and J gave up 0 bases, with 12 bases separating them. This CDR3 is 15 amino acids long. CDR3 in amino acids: CASSHRAASTDTQYF. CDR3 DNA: TGTGCCAGCAGTCATAGAGCGGCTAGCACAGATACGCAGTATTTT.

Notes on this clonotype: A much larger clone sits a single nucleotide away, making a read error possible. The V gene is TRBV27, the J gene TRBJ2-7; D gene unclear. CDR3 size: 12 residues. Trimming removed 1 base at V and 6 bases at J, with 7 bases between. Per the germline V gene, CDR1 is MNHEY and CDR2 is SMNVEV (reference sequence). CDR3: CASSLWAPEQYF. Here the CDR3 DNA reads TGTGCCAGCAGTTTATGGGCCCCCGAGCAGTACTTC.

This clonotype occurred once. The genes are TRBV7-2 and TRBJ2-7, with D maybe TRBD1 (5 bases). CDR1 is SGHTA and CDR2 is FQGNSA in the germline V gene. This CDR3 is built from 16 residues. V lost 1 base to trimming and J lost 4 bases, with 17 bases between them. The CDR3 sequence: CASSLVVGPGPYEQYF. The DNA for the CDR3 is TGTGCCAGCAGCTTAGTCGTTGGGCCAGGGCCGTACGAGCAGTACTTC.

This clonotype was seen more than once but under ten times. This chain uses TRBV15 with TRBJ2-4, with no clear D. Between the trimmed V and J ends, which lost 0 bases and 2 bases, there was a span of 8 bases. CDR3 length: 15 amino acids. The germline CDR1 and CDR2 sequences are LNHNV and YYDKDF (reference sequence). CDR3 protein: CATSRERGPKNIQYF. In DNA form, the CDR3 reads TGTGCCACCAGCAGAGAACGCGGCCCCAAAAACATTCAGTACTTC. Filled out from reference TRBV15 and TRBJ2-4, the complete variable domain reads DAMVIQNPRYQVTQFGKPVTLSCSQTLNHNVMYWYQQKSSQAPKLLFHYYDKDFNNEADTPDNFQSRRPNTSFCFLDIRSPGLGDTAMYLCATSRERGPKNIQYFGAGTRLSVL.

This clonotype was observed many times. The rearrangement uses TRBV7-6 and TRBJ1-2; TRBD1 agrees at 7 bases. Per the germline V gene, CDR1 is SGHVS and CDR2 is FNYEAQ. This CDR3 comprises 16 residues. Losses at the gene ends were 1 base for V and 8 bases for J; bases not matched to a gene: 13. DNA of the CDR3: TGTGCCAGCAGCTTAGACCTGGGACAGCTTTCGCCGGGCTACACCTTC. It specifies CASSLDLGQLSPGYTF.

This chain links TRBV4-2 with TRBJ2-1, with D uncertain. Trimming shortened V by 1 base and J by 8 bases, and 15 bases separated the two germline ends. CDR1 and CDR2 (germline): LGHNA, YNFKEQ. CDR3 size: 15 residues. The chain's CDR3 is CASSQARPQDDEQFF. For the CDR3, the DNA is TGTGCCAGCAGCCAAGCCCGCCCCCAGGATGATGAGCAGTTCTTC.

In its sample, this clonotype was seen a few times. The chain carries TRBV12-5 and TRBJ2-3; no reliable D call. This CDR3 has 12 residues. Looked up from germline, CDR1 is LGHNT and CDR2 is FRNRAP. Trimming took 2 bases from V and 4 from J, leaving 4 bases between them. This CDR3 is CASGLSADTQYF. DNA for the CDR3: TGTGCTAGTGGTTTGTCCGCAGATACGCAGTATTTT.

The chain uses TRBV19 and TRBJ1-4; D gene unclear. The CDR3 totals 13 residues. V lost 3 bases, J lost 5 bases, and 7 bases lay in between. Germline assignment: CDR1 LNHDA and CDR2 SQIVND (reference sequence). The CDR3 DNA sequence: TGTGCCAGTAGTATCTCTCTAAATGAAAAACTGTTTTTT. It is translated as CASSISLNEKLFF.

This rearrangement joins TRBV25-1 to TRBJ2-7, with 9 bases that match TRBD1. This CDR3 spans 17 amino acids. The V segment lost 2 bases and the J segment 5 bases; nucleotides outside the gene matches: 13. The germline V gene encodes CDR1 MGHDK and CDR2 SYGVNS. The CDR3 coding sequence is TGTGCCAGCAGTGAACCTTCCGGGACAGGGACCCTACACGAGCAGTACTTC. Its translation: CASSEPSGTGTLHEQYF.

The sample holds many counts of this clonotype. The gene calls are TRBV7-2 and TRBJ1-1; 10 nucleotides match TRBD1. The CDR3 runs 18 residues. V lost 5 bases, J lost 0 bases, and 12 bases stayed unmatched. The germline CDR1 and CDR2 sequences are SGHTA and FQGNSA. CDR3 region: CASSDYRDRGSLNTEAFF. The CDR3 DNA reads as TGTGCCAGCAGCGACTACCGGGACAGGGGCTCGTTGAACACTGAAGCTTTCTTT.

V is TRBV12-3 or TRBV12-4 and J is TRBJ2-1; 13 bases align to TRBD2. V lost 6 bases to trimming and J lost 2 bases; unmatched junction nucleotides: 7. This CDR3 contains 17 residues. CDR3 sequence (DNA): TGTGCCAGCAGCCCAGGACTAGCGGGAGTAACCTACAATGAGCAGTTCTTC. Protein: CASSPGLAGVTYNEQFF.

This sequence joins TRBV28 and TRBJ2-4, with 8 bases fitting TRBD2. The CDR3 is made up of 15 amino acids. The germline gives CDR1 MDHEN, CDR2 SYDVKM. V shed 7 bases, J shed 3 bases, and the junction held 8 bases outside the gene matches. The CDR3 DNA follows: TGTGCCAGCAACGGGGGGGGAATGGGCAAAAACATTCAGTACTTC. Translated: CASNGGGMGKNIQYF. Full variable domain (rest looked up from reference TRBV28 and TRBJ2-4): DVKVTQSSRYLVKRTGEKVFLECVQDMDHENMFWYRQDPGLGLRLIYFSYDVKMKEKGDIPEGYSVSREKKERFSLILESASTNQTSMYLCASNGGGMGKNIQYFGAGTRLSVL.

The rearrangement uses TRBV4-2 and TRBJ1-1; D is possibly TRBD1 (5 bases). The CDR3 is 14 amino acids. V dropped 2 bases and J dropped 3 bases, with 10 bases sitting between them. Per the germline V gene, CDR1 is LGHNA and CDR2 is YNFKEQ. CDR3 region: CASSQTRGDTEAFF. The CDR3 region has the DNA TGTGCCAGCAGCCAAACGAGAGGGGACACTGAAGCTTTCTTT.

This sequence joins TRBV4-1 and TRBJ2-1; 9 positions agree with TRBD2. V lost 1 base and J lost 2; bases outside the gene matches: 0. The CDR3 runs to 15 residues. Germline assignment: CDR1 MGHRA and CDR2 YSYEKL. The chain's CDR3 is CASSQGGGAYNEQFF. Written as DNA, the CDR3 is TGCGCCAGCAGCCAAGGCGGGGGGGCCTACAATGAGCAGTTCTTC.